These 18 T cell receptor beta chains came from one sample sequenced in a study of response to subunit inactivated influenza vaccine. TCRdb re-called the RT-PCR reads through MiXCR, storing one row per CDR3 protein. Of 800,000 or so distinct CDR3 sequences listed, 21% are singletons. The sample here was PBMCs from blood, taken around 5 days after vaccination. Receptors were obtained from a man in his forties or fifties who received an inactivated influenza vaccine.

This clonotype was counted only a few times. V usage is TRBV18 and J usage is TRBJ1-6; 7 bases are a match to TRBD1. The CDR3 totals 15 residues. Germline loops: CDR1 KGHSH, CDR2 LQKENI. V shed 1 base and J 7 bases; nucleotides not matched to a gene: 4. Here the CDR3 reads CASSPQQGRNSPLHF. The CDR3 nucleotides read TGTGCCAGCTCACCACAACAGGGGAGAAATTCACCCCTCCACTTT.

V gene TRBV20-1 combines with J gene TRBJ2-7, with D hard to call. The CDR3 spans 13 residues. Germline values: CDR1 DFQATT, CDR2 SNEGSKA (reference sequence). The germline V and J ends were trimmed by 6 bases and 3 bases, with 15 bases remaining between them. The CDR3 region is CSASSAARYEQYF. CDR3 DNA sequence: TGCAGTGCCTCGTCAGCCGCCCGCTACGAGCAGTACTTC.

The V gene is TRBV12-3 or TRBV12-4, the J gene TRBJ2-1; the match to TRBD2 covers 14 bases. The CDR3 is made up of 15 amino acids. J lost 4 bases, V lost 6 bases, and 2 bases had no gene match. The CDR3 sequence: CASSGLAGGYNEQFF. CDR3 nucleotide sequence: TGTGCCAGCAGCGGACTAGCGGGGGGTTACAATGAGCAGTTCTTC.

This clonotype was seen repeatedly, ten times or more. The chain joins TRBV28 to TRBJ2-1; 8 bases align to TRBD2. Germline assignment: CDR1 MDHEN and CDR2 SYDVKM. With V trimmed by 6 bases and J by 3 bases, 7 bases remained unmatched. This CDR3 region has 15 residues. This CDR3 reads CASSRGLVGYNEQFF. CDR3 in DNA: TGTGCCAGCAGCCGGGGACTAGTCGGCTACAATGAGCAGTTCTTC.

V is TRBV20-1 and J is TRBJ2-1; TRBD2 aligns across 10 bases. This CDR3 has 15 amino acids. V trimming: 5 bases; J trimming: 9 bases; junction bases outside the gene matches: 13. In germline, CDR1 is DFQATT, CDR2 SNEGSKA (reference sequence). The CDR3 spells CSALSLAGEVTEQFF. CDR3 coding DNA: TGCAGTGCTCTATCGCTAGCGGGAGAAGTCACTGAGCAGTTCTTC.

This clonotype was counted at least ten times. The chain uses TRBV20-1 and TRBJ2-1; 8 nucleotides align to TRBD1. V was clipped by 3 bases and J by 8 bases; unmatched bases: 3. The CDR3 consists of 12 residues. The germline CDR1 and CDR2 sequences are DFQATT and SNEGSKA (reference sequence). The CDR3 loop reads CSARDRADEQFF. CDR3 coding DNA: TGCAGTGCTAGGGACAGGGCGGATGAGCAGTTCTTC.

The DNA of the CDR3 is TGTGCCAGCAGCTTAGCGCGGACTAGCGAACTCTACGAGCAGTACTTC. Protein: CASSLARTSELYEQYF. The chain joins TRBV7-2 to TRBJ2-7, with 9 bases fitting TRBD2. J gave up 3 bases and V 0 bases, and 6 bases lay outside the gene matches. The CDR3 has 16 residues. The germline V gene has CDR1 SGHTA and CDR2 FQGNSA.

This clonotype was seen a handful of times. The chain uses TRBV29-1 and TRBJ2-3, with a possible D match to TRBD2 (5 bases). From germline, CDR1 is SQVTM and CDR2 ANQGSEA. CDR3 size: 11 residues. Trimming took 6 bases from V and 6 from J, leaving 10 bases between them. The CDR3 protein is CSVLRRDTQYF. Here the CDR3 DNA reads TGCAGCGTGCTTCGGAGGGATACGCAGTATTTT.

This clonotype was seen a few times. The genes are TRBV3-1 and TRBJ2-1, with D perhaps TRBD1 (6 bases). Per the germline V gene, CDR1 is LGHDT and CDR2 is YNNKEL (reference sequence). CDR3 length equals 18 residues. V was trimmed by 1 base and J by 1 base, leaving 17 bases between them. The CDR3 sequence is CASSQVGQGPTSYNEQFF. CDR3 bases: TGTGCCAGCAGCCAAGTGGGGCAGGGGCCTACTTCCTACAATGAGCAGTTCTTC.

The V and J genes are TRBV7-9 and TRBJ1-2; D is undetermined. V was clipped by 3 bases and J by 0 bases, with 5 bases between them. Germline lookup yields CDR1 SEHNR and CDR2 FQNEAQ (reference sequence). The CDR3 runs to 13 residues. The CDR3 spells CASSLMSNYGYTF. CDR3 DNA: TGTGCCAGCAGCTTGATGTCTAACTATGGCTACACCTTC.

This clonotype was seen a handful of times. V is TRBV20-1 and J is TRBJ2-7, with 8 bases matching TRBD1. CDR1 is DFQATT, CDR2 SNEGSKA, per germline (reference sequence). The trim removed 3 bases at V and 3 bases at J, leaving 7 bases unmatched. The CDR3 length is 14 residues. As DNA, the CDR3 is TGCAGTGCTAGTGGGACAGGAGACCGCTACGAGCAGTACTTC. This sequence encodes CSASGTGDRYEQYF.

V and J are TRBV12-3 or TRBV12-4 and TRBJ2-2; TRBD2 matches 10 bases. The CDR3 is made up of 16 amino acids. Trimming at V came to 6 bases and at J to 3 bases, leaving 7 bases not matched to a gene. The CDR3 bases are TGTGCCAGCAGGGAAAGCGGGGGGGCATACACCGGGGAGCTGTTTTTT. Its translation: CASRESGGAYTGELFF.

The CDR3 region is CASSLSGGGGANVLTF. The DNA for the CDR3 is TGTGCCAGCAGCTTATCAGGGGGCGGGGGGGCCAACGTCCTGACTTTC. V and J are TRBV7-9 and TRBJ2-6, with 8 nucleotides matching TRBD1. Germline V gene data show CDR1 as SEHNR and CDR2 as FQNEAQ (reference sequence). There are 16 residues in the CDR3. The V and J ends lost 2 bases and 4 bases, in that order; junction bases with no gene match: 4.

This clonotype was seen more than once but under ten times. This chain joins TRBV12-3 or TRBV12-4 and TRBJ2-3, with D perhaps TRBD2 (7 bases). Trimming pared 7 bases from V and 8 bases from J, leaving 16 bases between. The CDR3 is 13 residues long. CDR3 amino acids: CASTNLGGLTQYF. CDR3 DNA sequence: TGTGCCAGCACCAACCTGGGGGGGCTTACGCAGTATTTT.

This chain uses TRBV24-1 with TRBJ2-3, with 8 bases fitting TRBD1. Germline V gene data show CDR1 as KGHDR and CDR2 as SFDVKD. J gave up 8 bases and V 9 bases, and 9 bases lay outside the gene matches. This CDR3 spans 13 amino acids. CDR3 nucleotides: TGTGCCACCGGATTCCCAGGGGGCTTTACGCAGTATTTT. It specifies CATGFPGGFTQYF.

The chain carries TRBV10-3 and TRBJ2-3; the match to TRBD1 covers 7 bases. CDR3 length: 15 residues. With 0 bases clipped from V and 3 bases from J, the junction kept 3 bases outside the gene matches. Germline V gene data show CDR1 as ENHRY and CDR2 as SYGVKD. The CDR3 nucleotides are TGTGCCATCAGTGAGTCTCCGGGACAGACAGATACGCAGTATTTT. It codes for CAISESPGQTDTQYF.

This clonotype was seen only a few times. The chain couples TRBV7-2 to TRBJ2-7; TRBD1 or TRBD2 may be the D gene (5 bases each). The CDR3 extends over 14 amino acids. The V gene lost 3 bases and the J gene lost 7 bases, with 16 bases spanning the gap. Germline V gene lookup returns CDR1 SGHTA and CDR2 FQGNSA. The CDR3 nucleotides are TGTGCCAGCAGCTTTGGGGCGGGCATGGGGGAGCAGTACTTC. Its protein product is CASSFGAGMGEQYF.

The chain recombines TRBV11-2 with TRBJ1-1; the D is unclear. The CDR3 is made up of 15 amino acids. V dropped 1 base and J dropped 1 base, with 10 bases sitting between them. Germline V gene sequence: CDR1 SGHAT, CDR2 FQNNGV. CDR3 sequence (DNA): TGTGCCAGCAGCTTAGTCGACCTCTCGAACACTGAAGCTTTCTTT. Translated, it gives CASSLVDLSNTEAFF.